This T cell receptor beta chain is from a study of shared clonotypes between healthy human individuals. Here immunoSEQ multiplex PCR was the method, and the copy in TCRdb shows in-frame clones only, minus some. This table holds about 96,000 clones, approximately 44% found once. Donors, healthy HIV-negative adults, lacked recent acute infections or vaccinations. The CDR3 extends over 15 amino acids. CDR1 and CDR2 from the germline V gene are SQVTM and ANQGSEA. V gave up 3 bases and J gave up 0 bases, with 12 bases separating them. The origin of this receptor is a woman in her 40s in good health. Some clones in this sample may be carry-over from other donors' samples. The rearrangement uses TRBV29-1 and TRBJ2-1; TRBD1 might be the D (6 bases). The sample taken for sequencing was PBMCs. CDR3 residues: CSVDPGQTSYNEQFF. CDR3 coding DNA: TGCAGCGTTGACCCCGGACAGACCTCCTACAATGAGCAGTTCTTC.